A single sample gave rise to the 22 T cell receptor beta chains below, sequenced in a study of breast tumors, draining lymph nodes, adjacent tissues. TCRdb passed the multiplex PCR reads through MiXCR, listing each CDR3 protein once. This sample has 60,000 to 70,000 distinct CDR3 sequences, with 57% found just once. The source material was breast tumor tissue. These receptors came from a female donor with breast cancer. Some clones in this sample may be carry-over from other donors' samples.

Notes on this clonotype: Germline and junction disagree at one end, which may indicate a read error. The CDR3 is CASSLDGKSVRGGYTF. DNA of the CDR3: TGTGCCAGCAGCTTGGACGGAAAGAGTGTCCGGGGAGGCTACACCTTC. The rearrangement links TRBV5-1 to TRBJ1-2, with D hard to call. The CDR3 runs to 16 residues. Germline assignment: CDR1 SGHRS and CDR2 YFSETQ.

This clonotype was counted many times. The V call is TRBV7-9, the J call TRBJ2-7, with D maybe TRBD2 (5 bases). V lost 5 bases and J lost 5, with 16 bases in between. The CDR3 runs to 14 residues. Germline CDR1 and CDR2: SEHNR and FQNEAQ (reference sequence). The CDR3 DNA reads as TGTGCCAGCAGCCCCGGGTCGGGGATCAACGAGCAGTACTTC. As protein: CASSPGSGINEQYF.

This clonotype was seen repeatedly, ten times or more. V is TRBV2 and J is TRBJ2-5, with TRBD1 matching 10 bases. The CDR3 length is 14 residues. Germline CDR1 is SNHLY and CDR2 is FYNNEI. The J segment lost 5 bases and the V segment lost 8 bases, leaving 8 bases of the junction unmatched. In nucleotides, the CDR3 is TGTGCCAGCCTTAAAGACAGGGGGCTTGAGACCCAGTACTTC. Translation: CASLKDRGLETQYF.

Points on this clonotype: It may be a read error: a sequence one base away is much more abundant. The chain uses TRBV11-2 and TRBJ2-2; 9 positions agree with TRBD2. CDR1 is SGHAT, CDR2 FQNNGV, per germline. The CDR3 length is 17 residues. The CDR3 region is CANSLLPAGGHTGELFF. Written as DNA, the CDR3 is TGTGCCAACAGCTTATTGCCAGCGGGGGGTCACACCGGGGAGCTGTTTTTT.

This chain links TRBV5-1 with TRBJ2-1; no definite D call. The V end was cut by 4 bases, the J end by 12 bases, with 20 bases between. Germline loops: CDR1 SGHRS, CDR2 YFSETQ. The CDR3 is 14 amino acids. The CDR3 DNA sequence: TGCGCCAGCAGCACGGACGGGCCCGCGGTCGGGCAGTTCTTC. Protein sequence: CASSTDGPAVGQFF.

This clonotype was counted many times. A read error may be the cause here, since a much bigger clone is one base away. CDR3 protein: CASSHGQTREQFF. CDR3 in DNA: TGTGCCAGCAGTCACGGCCAGACCAGGGAGCAGTTCTTC. The chain carries TRBV6-2 or TRBV6-3 and TRBJ2-1; D is unresolved. Germline lookup yields CDR1 MNHEY and CDR2 SVGEGT. The ends were cut back, 5 bases at V and 10 bases at J, with 15 bases in the middle. The CDR3 contains 13 residues.

The chain combines TRBV2 with TRBJ1-5; TRBD1 matches 9 bases. The CDR3 runs to 15 residues. Unmatched junction bases numbered 4, after V lost 6 bases and J lost 1 base. Germline V gives CDR1 SNHLY, CDR2 FYNNEI. DNA for the CDR3: TGTGCCAGCAGGGAGGGGACAGGGAGCAATCAGCCCCAGCATTTT. Protein product: CASREGTGSNQPQHF.

This clonotype was seen many times. This sequence joins TRBV7-2 and TRBJ1-6; TRBD1 agrees at 7 bases. This CDR3 region has 11 residues. Germline V gene data show CDR1 as SGHTA and CDR2 as FQGNSA. V shed 4 bases, J shed 15 bases, and the junction held 3 bases outside the gene matches. CDR3 DNA: TGTGCCAGCAGCTCCCAGGGGGTCCTCCACTTT. Protein: CASSSQGVLHF.

About this clonotype itself: At one end the junction does not follow the germline gene, possibly because of a read error. The rearrangement uses TRBV7-9 and TRBJ2-3; TRBD2 agrees at 8 bases. This CDR3 contains 17 residues. The germline V gene has CDR1 SEHNR and CDR2 FQNEAQ (reference sequence). CDR3 sequence: CASSLASSSGSTDPQYF. The CDR3 region has the DNA TGTGCCAGCAGCTTAGCGTCATCCAGCGGGAGTACAGATCCGCAGTATTTT.

By sample fraction, this clonotype is medium-sized (0.01 to 0.1%). The chain is built from TRBV7-2 and TRBJ2-3, with D possibly TRBD1 on 5 matching bases. Per the germline V gene, CDR1 is SGHTA and CDR2 is FQGNSA. This CDR3 is built from 15 residues. Deletions cut 2 bases from V and 10 bases from J, with 19 bases between. The CDR3 DNA follows: TGTGCCAGCAGCTTAAGGGGTATGGGCAGACAAGCGCAGTATTTT. This codes for CASSLRGMGRQAQYF.

This clonotype was counted between two and nine times. A much larger clonotype is one base distant, so this may be a read error. This sequence joins TRBV5-8 and TRBJ1-2, with D unresolved. Trimming stripped 0 bases from V and 7 bases from J, with 16 bases between. The CDR3 has 15 residues. Germline V gives CDR1 SGHTS, CDR2 YDEGEE. CDR3 nucleotide sequence: TGTGCCAGCAGCTTGGAAGCGGCGATCGGTTCTGGCTACACCTTC. It encodes CASSLEAAIGSGYTF.

This clonotype was counted many times. The CDR3 protein is CASSLWAEGTQYF. The CDR3 coding sequence is TGTGCCAGCAGTTTATGGGCCGAAGGCACGCAGTATTTT. The chain carries TRBV27 and TRBJ2-3; no firm D call. V was cut by 1 base and J by 9 bases, with 11 bases left in between. This CDR3 has 13 amino acids. CDR1 and CDR2 (germline): MNHEY, SMNVEV (reference sequence).

The V call is TRBV7-6, the J call TRBJ2-1; D is possibly TRBD1 (6 bases). The CDR3 has 16 residues. Deletions cut 8 bases from V and 7 bases from J, with 24 bases between. Germline CDR1 and CDR2: SGHVS and FNYEAQ. The CDR3 loop is CASSASSRSQGNEQFF. In nucleotides, the CDR3 is TGTGCCAGCTCCGCCAGCAGCCGGTCCCAGGGGAATGAGCAGTTCTTC.

The CDR3 sequence is CASSIGLATGELFF. The CDR3 DNA reads as TGTGCCAGTAGTATCGGTTTAGCCACCGGGGAGCTGTTTTTT. This chain links TRBV19 with TRBJ2-2; unclear D gene. Germline V gene lookup returns CDR1 LNHDA and CDR2 SQIVND (reference sequence). The CDR3 loop spans 14 amino acids. The V gene lost 3 bases and the J gene lost 4 bases, with 9 bases spanning the gap.

The chain employs TRBV12-3 or TRBV12-4 and TRBJ1-5; D call uncertain. This CDR3 has 14 amino acids. Trimming took 6 bases from V and 3 from J, leaving 12 bases between them. The CDR3 spells CASSPSDSNQPQHF. As DNA, the CDR3 is TGTGCCAGCAGCCCTAGCGACTCCAATCAGCCCCAGCATTTT.

By sample share, this clonotype is medium-sized. DNA for the CDR3: TGTGCCAGCAGTTCCCCGACTAGCGGGATTACTACGCAGTATTTT. It yields the protein CASSSPTSGITTQYF. This chain joins TRBV12-3 or TRBV12-4 and TRBJ2-3; TRBD2 matches at 11 bases. This CDR3 is built from 15 residues. After removal of 4 bases from V and 8 bases from J, the junction contained 8 bases not matched to a gene.

The chain uses TRBV20-1 and TRBJ2-7; D is ambiguous. CDR3 length: 11 amino acids. With 8 bases removed from V and 1 base from J, the gap between germline ends came to 9 bases. CDR1 is DFQATT, CDR2 SNEGSKA, per germline (reference sequence). DNA for the CDR3: TGCAGTTCGGAAATATCCTACGAGCAGTACTTC. Protein: CSSEISYEQYF.

This clonotype showed up many times. A much more abundant neighbour one base away suggests this may be a read error. The chain has TRBV5-1 and TRBJ2-1; TRBD1 matches at 10 bases. This CDR3 has 17 amino acids. Germline loops: CDR1 SGHRS, CDR2 YFSETQ. With 0 bases clipped from V and 8 bases from J, the junction kept 11 bases outside the gene matches. CDR3 in DNA: TGCGCCAGCAGCTTGGGACAGGGGGCCCACCCTTTCTATGAGCAGTTCTTC. Protein: CASSLGQGAHPFYEQFF.

Worth noting for this clonotype: The germline gene is not matched at one end of the junction; a read error may be the cause. The chain has TRBV9 and TRBJ1-3, with D unresolved. The CDR3 spans 14 residues. Germline assignment: CDR1 SGDLS and CDR2 YYNGEE. CDR3 nucleotide sequence: TGTGCCGGCAGCGCCAGACTAGCGGAAGAGACCATATATTTT. Its translation: CAGSARLAEETIYF.

The chain joins TRBV9 to TRBJ2-2; 7 nucleotides line up with TRBD2. V dropped 0 bases and J dropped 7; count of bases not matched to a gene: 3. This CDR3 region has 14 residues. Germline CDR1 and CDR2: SGDLS and YYNGEE. The CDR3 sequence: CASSVELAIGELFF. The CDR3 region has the DNA TGTGCCAGCAGCGTAGAACTAGCGATCGGGGAGCTGTTTTTT.

The chain carries TRBV2 and TRBJ1-4, with 7 bases that match TRBD1. The CDR3 consists of 15 residues. The junction had 10 bases not matched to a gene; V was cut back by 7 bases and J by 5 bases. Germline-derived CDR1 and CDR2 are SNHLY and FYNNEI. CDR3 nucleotides: TGTGCCAGCAACTCACGCGGGACAGTCAATGAAAAACTGTTTTTT. Amino acids: CASNSRGTVNEKLFF.

Note on this clonotype: In this CDR3 the conserved last residue, phenylalanine or tryptophan, is missing, so a read error is likely. The V gene is TRBV6-2 or TRBV6-3, the J gene TRBJ2-7; TRBD1 might be the D (5 bases). The germline V gene has CDR1 MNHEY and CDR2 SVGEGT. This CDR3 contains 13 residues. Trimming shortened V by 5 bases and J by 2 bases, and 10 bases separated the two germline ends. As DNA, the CDR3 is TGTGCCAGCAGTCAGGGAAGGACCTACGAGCAGTACCTC. Amino acid sequence: CASSQGRTYEQYL.